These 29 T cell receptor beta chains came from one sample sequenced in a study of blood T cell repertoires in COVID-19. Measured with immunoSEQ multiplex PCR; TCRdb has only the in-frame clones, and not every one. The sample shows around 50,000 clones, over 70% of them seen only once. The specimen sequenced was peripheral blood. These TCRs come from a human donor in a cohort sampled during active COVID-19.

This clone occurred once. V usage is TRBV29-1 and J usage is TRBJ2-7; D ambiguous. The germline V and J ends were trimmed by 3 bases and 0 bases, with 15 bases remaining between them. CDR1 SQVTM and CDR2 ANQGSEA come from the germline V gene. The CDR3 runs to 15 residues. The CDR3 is CSVDNDGEPSYEQYF. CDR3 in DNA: TGCAGCGTTGACAACGACGGAGAACCCTCCTACGAGCAGTACTTC.

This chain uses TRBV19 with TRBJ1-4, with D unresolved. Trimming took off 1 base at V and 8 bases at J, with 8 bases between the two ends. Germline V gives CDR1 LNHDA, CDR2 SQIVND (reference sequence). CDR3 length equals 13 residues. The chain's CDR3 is CASSIAYEEKLFF. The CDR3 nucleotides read TGTGCCAGTAGTATAGCCTACGAGGAAAAACTGTTTTTT.

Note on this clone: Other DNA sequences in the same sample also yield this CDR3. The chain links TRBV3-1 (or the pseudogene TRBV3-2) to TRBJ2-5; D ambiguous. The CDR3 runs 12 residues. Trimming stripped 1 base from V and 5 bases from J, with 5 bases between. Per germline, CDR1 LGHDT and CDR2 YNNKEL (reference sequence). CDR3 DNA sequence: TGTGCCAGCAGCCAAGGGCCGGAGACCCAGTACTTC. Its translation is CASSQGPETQYF.

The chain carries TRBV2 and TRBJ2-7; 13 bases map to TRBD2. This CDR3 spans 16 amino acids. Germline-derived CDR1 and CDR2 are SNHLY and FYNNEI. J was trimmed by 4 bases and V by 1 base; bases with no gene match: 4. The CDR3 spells CASSEGEGLAGYEQYF. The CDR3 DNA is TGTGCCAGCAGTGAAGGGGAGGGACTAGCGGGATACGAGCAGTACTTC. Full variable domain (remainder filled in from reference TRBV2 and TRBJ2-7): EPEVTQTPSHQVTQMGQEVILRCVPISNHLYFYWYRQILGQKVEFLVSFYNNEISEKSEIFDDQFSVERPDGSNFTLKIRSTKLEDSAMYFCASSEGEGLAGYEQYFGPGTRLTVT.

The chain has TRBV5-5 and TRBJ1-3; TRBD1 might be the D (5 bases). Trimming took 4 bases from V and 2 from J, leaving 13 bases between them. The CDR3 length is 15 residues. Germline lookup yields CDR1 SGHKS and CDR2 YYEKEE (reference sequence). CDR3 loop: CASSMEWTTGNTIYF. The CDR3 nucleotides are TGTGCCAGCAGCATGGAATGGACAACTGGAAACACCATATATTTT.

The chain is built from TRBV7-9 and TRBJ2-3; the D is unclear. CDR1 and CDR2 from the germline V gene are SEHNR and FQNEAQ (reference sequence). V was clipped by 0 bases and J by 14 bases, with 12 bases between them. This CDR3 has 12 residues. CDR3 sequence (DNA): TGTGCCAGCAGCTTAGCGGAGTTACGGTGGTATTTT. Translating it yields CASSLAELRWYF.

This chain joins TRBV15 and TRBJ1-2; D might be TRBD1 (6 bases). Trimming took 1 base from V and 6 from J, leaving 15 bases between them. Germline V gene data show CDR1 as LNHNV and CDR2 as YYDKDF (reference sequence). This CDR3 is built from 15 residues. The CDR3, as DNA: TGTGCCACCAGCAGAGTTGGGGGCGCGGTCGATGGCTACACCTTC. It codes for CATSRVGGAVDGYTF.

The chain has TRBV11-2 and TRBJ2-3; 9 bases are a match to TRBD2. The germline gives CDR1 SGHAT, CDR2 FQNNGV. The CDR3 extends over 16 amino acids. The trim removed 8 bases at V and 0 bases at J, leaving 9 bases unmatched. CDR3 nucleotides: TGTGCCAGCCGTAGGGGGCTAGCGGGGAGCACAGATACGCAGTATTTT. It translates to CASRRGLAGSTDTQYF. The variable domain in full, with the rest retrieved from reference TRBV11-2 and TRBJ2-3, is EAGVAQSPRYKIIEKRQSVAFWCNPISGHATLYWYQQILGQGPKLLIQFQNNGVVDDSQLPKDRFSAERLKGVDSTLKIQPAKLEDSAVYLCASRRGLAGSTDTQYFGPGTRLTVL.

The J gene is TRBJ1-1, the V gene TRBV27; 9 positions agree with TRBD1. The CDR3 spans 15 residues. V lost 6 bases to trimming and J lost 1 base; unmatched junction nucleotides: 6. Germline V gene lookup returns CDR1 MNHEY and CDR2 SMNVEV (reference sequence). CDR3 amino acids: CASRRAGQGNTEAFF. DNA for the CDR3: TGTGCCAGCAGGCGGGCGGGACAGGGGAACACTGAAGCTTTCTTT.

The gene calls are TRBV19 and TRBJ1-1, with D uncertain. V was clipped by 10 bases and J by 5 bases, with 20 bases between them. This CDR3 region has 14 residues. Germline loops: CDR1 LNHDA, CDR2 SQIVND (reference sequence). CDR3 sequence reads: CATKDRERRTEAFF. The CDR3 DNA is TGTGCCACCAAGGACCGGGAGAGGCGGACTGAAGCTTTCTTT.

The CDR3 nucleotides read TGTGCCAGCAGCGATACCGGGACAGGGAACTATGGCTACACCTTC. This gives the protein CASSDTGTGNYGYTF. The chain employs TRBV7-9 and TRBJ1-2; 9 bases agree with TRBD1. This CDR3 comprises 15 residues. J lost 2 bases, V lost 5 bases, and 6 bases had no gene match. Germline CDR1 reads SEHNR; CDR2 reads FQNEAQ (reference sequence).

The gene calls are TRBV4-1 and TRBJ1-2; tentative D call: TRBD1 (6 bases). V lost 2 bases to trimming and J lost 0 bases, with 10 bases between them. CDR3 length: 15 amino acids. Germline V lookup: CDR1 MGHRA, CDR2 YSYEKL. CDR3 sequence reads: CASSQTDSPNYGYTF. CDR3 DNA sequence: TGCGCCAGCAGCCAAACGGACAGCCCTAACTATGGCTACACCTTC.

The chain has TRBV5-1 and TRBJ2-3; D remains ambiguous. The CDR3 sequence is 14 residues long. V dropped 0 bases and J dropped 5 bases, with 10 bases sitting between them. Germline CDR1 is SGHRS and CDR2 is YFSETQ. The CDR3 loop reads CASSLVFPGDTQYF. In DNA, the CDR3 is TGCGCCAGCAGCTTGGTTTTCCCGGGAGATACGCAGTATTTT.

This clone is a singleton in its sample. CDR3 loop: CASSNRIKKGQPQHF. DNA for the CDR3: TGTGCCAGCAGCAATCGGATAAAGAAGGGGCAGCCCCAGCATTTT. The chain joins TRBV21-1 to TRBJ1-5; the table's D call, TRBD1, has no DNA check behind it. TRBV21-1 represents a pseudogene. The CDR3 runs to 15 residues.

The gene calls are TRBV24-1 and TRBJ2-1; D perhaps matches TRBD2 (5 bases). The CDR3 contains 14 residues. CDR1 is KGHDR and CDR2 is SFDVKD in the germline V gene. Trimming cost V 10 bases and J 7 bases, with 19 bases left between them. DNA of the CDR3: TGTGCCACACCGGGCCCTGCCCCGGGGAATGAGCAGTTCTTC. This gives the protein CATPGPAPGNEQFF.

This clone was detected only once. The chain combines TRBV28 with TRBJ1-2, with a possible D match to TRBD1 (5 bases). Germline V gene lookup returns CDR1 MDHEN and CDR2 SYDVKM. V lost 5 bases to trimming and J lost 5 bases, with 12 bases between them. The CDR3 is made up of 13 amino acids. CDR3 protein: CASSPKGRYGYTF. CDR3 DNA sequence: TGTGCCAGCAGTCCCAAGGGGAGGTATGGCTACACCTTC.

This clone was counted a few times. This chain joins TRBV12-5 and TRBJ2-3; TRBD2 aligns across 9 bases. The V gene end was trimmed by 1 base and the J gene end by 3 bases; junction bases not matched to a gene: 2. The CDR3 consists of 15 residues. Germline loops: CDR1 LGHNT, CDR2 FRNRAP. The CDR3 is CASGLGLAVTDTQYF. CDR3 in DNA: TGTGCTAGTGGTTTGGGACTAGCGGTTACAGATACGCAGTATTTT. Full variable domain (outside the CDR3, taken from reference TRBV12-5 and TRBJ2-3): DARVTQTPRHKVTEMGQEVTMRCQPILGHNTVFWYRQTMMQGLELLAYFRNRAPLDDSGMPKDRFSAEMPDATLATLKIQPSEPRDSAVYFCASGLGLAVTDTQYFGPGTRLTVL.

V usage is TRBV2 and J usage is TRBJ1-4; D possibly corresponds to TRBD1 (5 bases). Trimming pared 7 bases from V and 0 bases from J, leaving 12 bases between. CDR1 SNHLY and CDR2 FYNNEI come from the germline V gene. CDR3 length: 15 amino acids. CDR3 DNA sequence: TGTGCCAGCACCGGAGACAGAACAACTAATGAAAAACTGTTTTTT. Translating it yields CASTGDRTTNEKLFF.

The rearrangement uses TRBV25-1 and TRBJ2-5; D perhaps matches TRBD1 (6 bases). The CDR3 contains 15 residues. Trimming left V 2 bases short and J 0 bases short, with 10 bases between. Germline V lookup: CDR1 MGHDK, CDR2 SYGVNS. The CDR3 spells CASSEEGQYQETQYF. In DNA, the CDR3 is TGTGCCAGCAGTGAAGAAGGACAGTACCAAGAGACCCAGTACTTC.

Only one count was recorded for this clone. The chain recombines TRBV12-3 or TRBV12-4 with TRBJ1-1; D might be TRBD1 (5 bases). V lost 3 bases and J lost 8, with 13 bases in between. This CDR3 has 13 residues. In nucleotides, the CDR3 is TGTGCCAGCAGTTTGGGGGGTGAGACCGAAGCTTTCTTT. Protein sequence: CASSLGGETEAFF.

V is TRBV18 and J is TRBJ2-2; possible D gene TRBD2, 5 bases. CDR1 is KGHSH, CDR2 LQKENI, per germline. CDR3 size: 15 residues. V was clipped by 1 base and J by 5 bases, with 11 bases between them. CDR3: CASSPLTPGTGELFF. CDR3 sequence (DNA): TGTGCCAGCTCACCACTGACCCCGGGAACCGGGGAGCTGTTTTTT.

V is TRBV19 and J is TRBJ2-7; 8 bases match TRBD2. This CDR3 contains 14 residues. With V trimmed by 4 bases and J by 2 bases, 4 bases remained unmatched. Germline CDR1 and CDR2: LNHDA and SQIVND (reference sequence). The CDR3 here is CASSSGTRAYEQYF. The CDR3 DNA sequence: TGTGCCAGTAGTAGTGGGACTAGGGCCTACGAGCAGTACTTC. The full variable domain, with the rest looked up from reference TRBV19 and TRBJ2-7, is DGGITQSPKYLFRKEGQNVTLSCEQNLNHDAMYWYRQDPGQGLRLIYYSQIVNDFQKGDIAEGYSVSREKKESFPLTVTSAQKNPTAFYLCASSSGTRAYEQYFGPGTRLTVT.

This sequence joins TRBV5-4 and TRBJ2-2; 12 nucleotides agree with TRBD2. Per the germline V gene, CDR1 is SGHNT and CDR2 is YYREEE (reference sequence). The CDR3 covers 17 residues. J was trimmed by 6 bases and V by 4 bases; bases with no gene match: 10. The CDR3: CASSTLPSGRVSGELFF. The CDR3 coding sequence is TGTGCCAGCAGCACCTTACCTAGCGGGAGGGTCTCCGGGGAGCTGTTTTTT.

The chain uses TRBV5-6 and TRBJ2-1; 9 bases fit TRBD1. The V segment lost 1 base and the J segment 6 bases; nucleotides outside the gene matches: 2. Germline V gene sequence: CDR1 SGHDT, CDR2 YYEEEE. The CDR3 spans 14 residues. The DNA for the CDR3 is TGTGCCAGCAGCTTGTTGGGACAGGGCAATGAGCAGTTCTTC. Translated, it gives CASSLLGQGNEQFF.

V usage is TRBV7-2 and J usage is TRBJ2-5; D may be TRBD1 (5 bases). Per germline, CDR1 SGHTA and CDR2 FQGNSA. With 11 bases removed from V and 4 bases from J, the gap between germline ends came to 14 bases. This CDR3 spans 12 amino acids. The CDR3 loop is CAADIRGETQYF. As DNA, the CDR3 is TGTGCCGCAGATATTAGGGGAGAGACCCAGTACTTC.

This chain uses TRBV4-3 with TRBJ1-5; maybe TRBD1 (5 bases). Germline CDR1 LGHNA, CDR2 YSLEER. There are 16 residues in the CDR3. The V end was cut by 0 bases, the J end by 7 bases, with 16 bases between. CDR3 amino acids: CASSQDLVGEVQPQHF. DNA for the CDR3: TGCGCCAGCAGCCAAGATCTGGTAGGGGAGGTCCAGCCCCAGCATTTT.

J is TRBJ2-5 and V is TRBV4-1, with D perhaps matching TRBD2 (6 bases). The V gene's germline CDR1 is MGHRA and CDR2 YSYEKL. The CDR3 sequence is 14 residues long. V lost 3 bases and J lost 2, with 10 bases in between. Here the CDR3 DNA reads TGCGCCAGCAGCCATCAACTAGCACAAGAGACCCAGTACTTC. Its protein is CASSHQLAQETQYF.

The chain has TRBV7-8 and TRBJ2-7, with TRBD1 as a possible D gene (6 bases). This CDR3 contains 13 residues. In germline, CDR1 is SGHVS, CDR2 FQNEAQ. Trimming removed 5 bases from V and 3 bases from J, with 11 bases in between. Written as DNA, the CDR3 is TGTGCCAGCAGCACCGGGACAAACTACGAGCAGTACTTC. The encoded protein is CASSTGTNYEQYF.

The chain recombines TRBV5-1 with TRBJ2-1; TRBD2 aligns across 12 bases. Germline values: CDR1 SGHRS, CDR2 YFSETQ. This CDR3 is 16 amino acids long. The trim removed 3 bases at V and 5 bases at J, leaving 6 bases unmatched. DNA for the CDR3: TGCGCCAGCAGCTACCGACTAGCGGGGGCCCACAATGAGCAGTTCTTC. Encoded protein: CASSYRLAGAHNEQFF.